This T cell receptor (beta chain) was found in a study of cytomegalovirus exposure and HLA in healthy donors. Study-level background: A later analysis reported the same platform for the 100 to 150 validation repertoires and the 500 to 750 first-cohort repertoires.

Note on this clone: As yet, its antigen is unknown.

Notes on the study in general: The study put 150 to 200 TCR beta chains on its list as cytomegalovirus-associated.

Only in-frame clones appear in the TCRdb table, and some are missing; sequencing was by immunoSEQ multiplex PCR. The table includes tens of thousands of clones, around 90% detected once. CDR3 length: 13 residues. CDR1 and CDR2 (germline): SGHTA, FQGNSA. V lost 4 bases and J 4 bases, leaving 8 bases between the germline ends. The specimen was PBMCs. V is TRBV7-2 and J is TRBJ1-5; D uncertain. This sequence was found in a young woman in good health and CMV-seropositive. CDR3 sequence (DNA): TGTGCCAGCAGCTACGACATGAATCAGCCCCAGCATTTT. Its protein is CASSYDMNQPQHF.